This T cell receptor beta chain was observed in a study of shared clonotypes between healthy human individuals. Trimming cost V 2 bases and J 3 bases, with 8 bases left between them. This CDR3 is built from 13 residues. Germline V CDR1 and CDR2: MNHNY, SVGAGI (reference sequence). Profiling relied on immunoSEQ multiplex PCR, and the TCRdb table lists in-frame clones only, not all of them. This table has hundreds of thousands of clones, about 92% appearing once. This clone appeared a single time. CD45RO-negative cells were positively selected for CCR7, leaving out terminally differentiated effector memory CD45RA+ cells.

This TCR was recovered from a man aged 30-40 years in good health. The chain couples TRBV6-6 to TRBJ2-7, with no clear D. The sequenced sample consisted of naive CD8+ T cells sorted from blood. CDR3 in DNA: TGTGCCAGCAGTTACATAAGTGGCTACGAGCAGTACTTC. Its protein product is CASSYISGYEQYF.